This TCR beta chain was found in a study of cytomegalovirus exposure and HLA in healthy donors. Across the study: HLA-typed donors were the source of about 81 million unique TCRs held in an early data release.

The study's findings and limits: Across donors, sequencing depth was assumed by presence/absence analyses to be roughly uniform.

The PCR made use of 60 Vbeta and 13 Jbeta primers. Only in-frame clones appear in the TCRdb table, and some are missing; sequencing was by immunoSEQ multiplex PCR. The table includes tens of thousands of clones, roughly 77% detected once. Points on this clone: What it binds is not known.

This clonotype originated in a man aged 35-49 years in good health and CMV-seronegative. Sequencing was performed on PBMCs.

The CDR3 reads CASSPGTGVSGANVLTF. CDR3 DNA: TGTGCCAGCTCACCAGGGACAGGGGTCTCTGGGGCCAACGTCCTGACTTTC. This chain uses TRBV18 with TRBJ2-6; 10 bases agree with TRBD1. The CDR3 length is 17 residues. Unmatched junction bases numbered 1, after V lost 2 bases and J lost 0 bases. Germline-derived CDR1 and CDR2 are KGHSH and LQKENI. Full variable domain (rest looked up from reference TRBV18 and TRBJ2-6): NAGVMQNPRHLVRRRGQEARLRCSPMKGHSHVYWYRQLPEEGLKFMVYLQKENIIDESGMPKERFSAEFPKEGPSILRIQQVVRGDSAAYFCASSPGTGVSGANVLTFGAGSRLTVL.